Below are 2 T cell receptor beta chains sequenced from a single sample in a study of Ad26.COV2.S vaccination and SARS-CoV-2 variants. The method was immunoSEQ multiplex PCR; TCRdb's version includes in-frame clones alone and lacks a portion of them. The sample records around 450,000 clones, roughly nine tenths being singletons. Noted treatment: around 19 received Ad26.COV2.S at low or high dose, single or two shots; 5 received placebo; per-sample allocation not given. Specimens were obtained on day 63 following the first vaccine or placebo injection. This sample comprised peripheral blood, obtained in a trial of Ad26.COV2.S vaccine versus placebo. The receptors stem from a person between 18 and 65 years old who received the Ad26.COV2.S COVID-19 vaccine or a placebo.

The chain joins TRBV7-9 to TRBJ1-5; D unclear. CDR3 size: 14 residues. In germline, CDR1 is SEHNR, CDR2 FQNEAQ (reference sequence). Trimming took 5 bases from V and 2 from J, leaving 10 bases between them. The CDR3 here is CASSQAAGNQPQHF. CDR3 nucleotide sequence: TGTGCCAGCAGCCAAGCGGCCGGCAATCAGCCCCAGCATTTT.

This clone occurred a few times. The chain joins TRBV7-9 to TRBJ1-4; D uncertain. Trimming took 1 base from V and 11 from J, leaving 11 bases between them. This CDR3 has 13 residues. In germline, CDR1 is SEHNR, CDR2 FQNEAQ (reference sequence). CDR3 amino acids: CASSLEGTGKLFF. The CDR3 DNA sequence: TGTGCCAGCAGCTTAGAGGGTACGGGGAAACTGTTTTTT.